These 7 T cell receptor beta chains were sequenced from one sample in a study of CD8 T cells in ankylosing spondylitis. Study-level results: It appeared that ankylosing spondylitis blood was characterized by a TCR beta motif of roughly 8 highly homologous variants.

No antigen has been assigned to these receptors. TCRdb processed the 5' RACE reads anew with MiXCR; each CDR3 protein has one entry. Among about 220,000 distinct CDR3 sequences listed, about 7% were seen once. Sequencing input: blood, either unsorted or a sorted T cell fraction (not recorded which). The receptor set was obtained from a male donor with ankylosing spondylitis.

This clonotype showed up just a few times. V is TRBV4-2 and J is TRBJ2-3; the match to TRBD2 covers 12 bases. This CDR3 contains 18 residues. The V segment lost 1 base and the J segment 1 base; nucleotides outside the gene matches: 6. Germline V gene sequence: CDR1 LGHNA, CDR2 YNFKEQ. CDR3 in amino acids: CASSQGLAGGPGTDTQYF. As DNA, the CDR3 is TGTGCCAGCAGCCAAGGGCTAGCGGGAGGGCCTGGCACAGATACGCAGTATTTT.

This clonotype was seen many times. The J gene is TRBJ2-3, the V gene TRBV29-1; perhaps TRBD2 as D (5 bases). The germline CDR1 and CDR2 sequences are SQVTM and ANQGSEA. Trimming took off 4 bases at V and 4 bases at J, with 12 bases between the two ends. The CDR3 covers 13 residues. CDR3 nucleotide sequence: TGCAGCGTTGTGCCCTCGAGGGCAGATACGCAGTATTTT. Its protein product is CSVVPSRADTQYF.

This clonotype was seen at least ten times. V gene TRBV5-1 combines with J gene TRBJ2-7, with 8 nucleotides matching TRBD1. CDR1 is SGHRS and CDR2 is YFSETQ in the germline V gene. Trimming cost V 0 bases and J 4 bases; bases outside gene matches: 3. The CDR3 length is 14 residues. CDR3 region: CASSLEDREYEQYF. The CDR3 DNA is TGCGCCAGCAGCTTGGAGGACAGGGAATACGAGCAGTACTTC.

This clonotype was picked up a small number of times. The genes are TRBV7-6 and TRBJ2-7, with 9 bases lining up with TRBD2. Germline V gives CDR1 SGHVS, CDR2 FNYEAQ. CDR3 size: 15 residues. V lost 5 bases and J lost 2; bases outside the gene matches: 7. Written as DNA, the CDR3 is TGTGCCAGCAGCCCTTTAGCGGGGGAGGCCTACGAGCAGTACTTC. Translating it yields CASSPLAGEAYEQYF.

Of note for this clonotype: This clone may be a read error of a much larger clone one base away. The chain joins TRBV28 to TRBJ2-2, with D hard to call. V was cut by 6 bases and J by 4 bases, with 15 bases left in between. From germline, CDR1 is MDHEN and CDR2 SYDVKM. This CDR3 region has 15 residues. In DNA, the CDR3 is TGTGCCAGCAGCTTCCCGAATGTGTGCACCGGGGAGCTGTTTTTT. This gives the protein CASSFPNVCTGELFF.

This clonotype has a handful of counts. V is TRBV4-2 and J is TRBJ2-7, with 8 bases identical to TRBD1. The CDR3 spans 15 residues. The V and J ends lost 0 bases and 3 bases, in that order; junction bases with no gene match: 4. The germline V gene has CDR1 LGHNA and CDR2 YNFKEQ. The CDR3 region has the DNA TGTGCCAGCAGCCAAGAGCACAGGGGGGTCTACGAGCAGTACTTC. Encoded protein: CASSQEHRGVYEQYF.

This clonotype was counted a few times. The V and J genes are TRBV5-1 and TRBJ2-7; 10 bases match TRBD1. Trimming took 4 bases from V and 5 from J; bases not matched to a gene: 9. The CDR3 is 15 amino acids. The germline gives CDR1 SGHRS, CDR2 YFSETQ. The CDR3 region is CASSQSGTGDHEQYF. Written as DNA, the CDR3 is TGCGCCAGCAGCCAATCCGGGACAGGGGACCACGAGCAGTACTTC.